This TCR beta chain came from a study of blood T cells in healthy people across ages. CDR1 and CDR2 from the germline V gene are SQVTM and ANQGSEA. The length of the CDR3 is 12 residues. Between the trimmed V and J ends, which lost 0 bases and 13 bases, there was a span of 13 bases. A J-beta primer mix and a sample-barcoded 5' primer were used in a second PCR of about 6 to 12 cycles. TCRdb reanalysed the 5' RACE reads using MiXCR and keeps one entry per CDR3 protein. The table lists approximately 880,000 distinct CDR3 sequences, 45% to 50% of them singletons. Sequenced input: blood. The chain joins TRBV29-1 to TRBJ2-4; D call uncertain. The receptor comes from a man aged 25-40 years in good health. CDR3 sequence: CSVEDQFYGQYF. The CDR3, as DNA: TGCAGCGTTGAAGATCAGTTCTACGGGCAGTACTTC.